The TCR beta chain under discussion was sequenced for a study of shared clonotypes between healthy human individuals. About the study: CD4 naive cells filled three plates per donor, CD4 memory three, CD8 naive two and CD8 memory one. Overall study results and limits: Large depth notwithstanding, sorted-subset sequencing proved incomplete by rarefaction.

Sequencing used immunoSEQ multiplex PCR; TCRdb keeps in-frame clones, though not all of them. The data contain around 2.1 million clones, about 94% of them seen just once; the ten biggest clones take up roughly 0.13%. This clone has only one observation. The target antigen is unknown. CDR1 SGHTS and CDR2 YDEGEE come from the germline V gene. With 0 bases clipped from V and 6 bases from J, the junction kept 6 bases outside the gene matches. The CDR3 covers 16 residues. The origin of this receptor is a man younger than 35 in good health. The sequencing sample was made of naive CD4+ T cells sorted from blood. The subset here: CD45RA+ positively selected. The genes are TRBV5-8 and TRBJ2-1; 10 bases map to TRBD1. This CDR3 is CASSLDMGQGINEQFF. The CDR3 region has the DNA TGTGCCAGCAGCTTGGACATGGGACAGGGGATCAATGAGCAGTTCTTC.